Following are 8 T cell receptor beta chains from one sample sequenced in a study of T cell changes during pregnancy in multiple sclerosis. Profiling relied on immunoSEQ multiplex PCR, and the TCRdb table lists in-frame clones only, not all of them. In the table there are about 70,000 clones, approximately 92% of which are singletons. The material sequenced was peripheral blood, taken in the second trimester of pregnancy. The receptors shown here come from a female donor in good health, enrolled as a control in a pregnancy study.

The chain combines TRBV28 with TRBJ2-3, with TRBD1 as a possible D gene (6 bases). The V end lost 6 bases, the J end lost 3 bases, and 10 bases lay between the germline ends. CDR1 is MDHEN, CDR2 SYDVKM, per germline. The CDR3 sequence is 13 residues long. CDR3 amino acids: CASSNRATDTQYF. CDR3 DNA sequence: TGTGCCAGCAGCAACAGGGCTACAGATACGCAGTATTTT.

The gene calls are TRBV6-5 and TRBJ1-1; 7 nucleotides align to TRBD1. The CDR3 runs 15 residues. The germline V gene encodes CDR1 MNHEY and CDR2 SVGAGI. Unmatched junction bases numbered 8, after V lost 6 bases and J lost 1 base. CDR3 protein: CASSSPRQGNTEAFF. CDR3 nucleotide sequence: TGTGCCAGCAGCTCCCCCAGACAGGGGAACACTGAAGCTTTCTTT.

CDR3 DNA sequence: TGTGCCAGCAGCTTAGATCAGGCAGGCCCACAGTTCTTC. Translating it yields CASSLDQAGPQFF. This chain links TRBV11-3 with TRBJ2-1; no firm D call. Trimming took off 0 bases at V and 13 bases at J, with 13 bases between the two ends. Per the germline V gene, CDR1 is SGHNT and CDR2 is YENEEA. The CDR3 runs 13 residues. Complete variable domain (other parts from reference TRBV11-3 and TRBJ2-1): EAGVVQSPRYKIIEKKQPVAFWCNPISGHNTLYWYLQNLGQGPELLIRYENEEAVDDSQLPKDRFSAERLKGVDSTLKIQPAELGDSAVYLCASSLDQAGPQFFGPGTRLTVL.

V and J are TRBV23-1 and TRBJ2-1, with TRBD1 identical over 7 bases. TRBV23-1 is placed among ORFs of uncertain function. The ends lost 7 bases at V and 2 bases at J; junction bases unmatched: 5. This CDR3 spans 14 amino acids. CDR3 residues: CASNDRATYNEQFF. For the CDR3, the DNA is TGCGCCAGCAATGACAGGGCAACCTACAATGAGCAGTTCTTC.

This rearrangement joins TRBV2 to TRBJ1-4; 9 bases line up with TRBD1. With 3 bases clipped from V and 5 bases from J, the junction kept 1 base outside the gene matches. This CDR3 spans 14 amino acids. Germline CDR1 is SNHLY and CDR2 is FYNNEI. CDR3 coding DNA: TGTGCCAGCAGTGAGGGGACAGGGAATGAAAAACTGTTTTTT. It yields the protein CASSEGTGNEKLFF.

This chain connects TRBV4-3 to TRBJ2-7; D unresolved. CDR1 LGHNA and CDR2 YSLEER come from the germline V gene. The CDR3 is 14 amino acids. The V and J ends lost 3 bases and 6 bases respectively, with 15 bases between them. CDR3: CASSQERFLVEQYF. In DNA form, the CDR3 reads TGCGCCAGCAGCCAGGAGAGGTTCTTGGTCGAGCAGTACTTC.

The chain combines TRBV10-3 with TRBJ2-3; TRBD2 is a possible D gene (7 bases). Germline CDR1 and CDR2: ENHRY and SYGVKD. This CDR3 is built from 15 residues. V was trimmed by 3 bases and J by 4 bases, leaving 14 bases between them. In DNA, the CDR3 is TGTGCCATCAGTGAAGGGTCCGGGGGGCCAGATACGCAGTATTTT. This gives the protein CAISEGSGGPDTQYF.

The chain uses TRBV19 and TRBJ1-5, with a weak D call TRBD1 (6 bases). The CDR3 sequence is 13 residues long. The ends were cut back, 3 bases at V and 6 bases at J, with 9 bases in the middle. Germline assignment: CDR1 LNHDA and CDR2 SQIVND (reference sequence). CDR3 DNA sequence: TGTGCCAGTAGTATTACAGGGATTCAGCCCCAGCATTTT. Translation: CASSITGIQPQHF.